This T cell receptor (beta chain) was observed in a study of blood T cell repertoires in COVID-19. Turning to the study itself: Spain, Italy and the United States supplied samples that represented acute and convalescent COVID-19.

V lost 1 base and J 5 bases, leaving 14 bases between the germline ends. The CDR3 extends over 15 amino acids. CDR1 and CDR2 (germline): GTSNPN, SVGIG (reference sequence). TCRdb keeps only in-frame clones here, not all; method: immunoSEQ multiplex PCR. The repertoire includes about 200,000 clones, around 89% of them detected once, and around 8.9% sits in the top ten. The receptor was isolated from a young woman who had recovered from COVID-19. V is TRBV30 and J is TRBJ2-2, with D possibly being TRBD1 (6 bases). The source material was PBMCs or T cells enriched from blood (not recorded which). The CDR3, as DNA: TGTGCCTGGAGTGAAGGCAGGGGCGGTACCGGGGAGCTGTTTTTT. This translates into CAWSEGRGGTGELFF. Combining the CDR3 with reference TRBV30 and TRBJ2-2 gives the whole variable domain SQTIHQWPATLVQPVGSPLSLECTVEGTSNPNLYWYRQAAGRGLQLLFYSVGIGQISSEVPQNLSASRPQDRQFILSSKKLLLSDSGFYLCAWSEGRGGTGELFFGEGSRLTVL.